A selection of T cell receptor beta chains follows, all from one sample in a study of human T cells and chemical hapten exposure. TCRdb analysed the RACE reads with MiXCR anew, one entry per CDR3 protein. The data contain 65,000 or so distinct CDR3 sequences, about 6% of them seen just once; the ten biggest clones take up roughly 3.4%. The sample was whole blood. The source is a female donor in good health. Some clones in this sample may be carry-over from other donors' samples. The CDR3 runs from the conserved cysteine through the conserved F or W. A D gene is named only where the DNA matches it firmly. Not all rows give a size; the values are once, few, many and, for expanded clones, a class.

CDR3 DNA,CDR3 protein,V gene,J gene,clone size,D gene
TGCGCCAGCAGCCAAGGGCGCGGTCAGAGGGTCACAGATACGCAGTATTTT,CASSQGRGQRVTDTQYF,TRBV4-1,TRBJ2-3,many,.
TGTGCCATCAGCCAGGACAGGGGCGTTGACGAGCAGTACTTC,CAISQDRGVDEQYF,TRBV10-3,TRBJ2-7,many,TRBD1
TGTGCCTGGAGTGTACCCTCCGGCAGCAAACAGCCCCAGCATTTT,CAWSVPSGSKQPQHF,TRBV30,TRBJ1-5,few,.
TGTGCCAGCAGTTATAATAGGAATGGAGAAAAACTGTTTTTT,CASSYNRNGEKLFF,TRBV6-5,TRBJ1-4,.,.
TGCAGCGTTGAAAGTGACAGGGATAAACGGAGGCCCCAAGAGACCCAGTACTTC,CSVESDRDKRRPQETQYF,TRBV29-1,TRBJ2-5,many,TRBD1
TGTGCCAGCAGTCCAAGAACTACTATGACTGTCTACTCTGGAAACACCATATATTTT,CASSPRTTMTVYSGNTIYF,TRBV6-1,TRBJ1-3,many,.
TGTGCCAGCAGTGTTCCTAGCGGAGCCAAAAACATTCAGTACTTC,CASSVPSGAKNIQYF,TRBV6-4,TRBJ2-4,.,TRBD2
TGTGCCAGCAGCTTGGTGCAGCTCCGGGAGCAGTACTTC,CASSLVQLREQYF,TRBV5-6,TRBJ2-7,many,.
TGTGCCAGCAGTTTCCTGGCGTTGCCGCCCCAGCATTTT,CASSFLALPPQHF,TRBV28,TRBJ1-5,many,.
TGTGCCAGCAGCCAAGATCCTGAAGACGAGCAGTACTTC,CASSQDPEDEQYF,TRBV3-1,TRBJ2-7,many,.
TGCAGCGTTGAAGCGTCGCGGTCTTCGGGTGAGCAGTTCTTC,CSVEASRSSGEQFF,TRBV29-1,TRBJ2-1,.,.
TGTGCTAGTGGTTTGATACCCGGGACAGGAAACACTGAAGCTTTCTTT,CASGLIPGTGNTEAFF,TRBV12-5,TRBJ1-1,.,TRBD1
TGTGCCAGCAGTTCATCCGGGGCTCCCACCTACGAGCAGTACTTC,CASSSSGAPTYEQYF,TRBV28,TRBJ2-7,many,.
TGTGCCAGCAGGACTGGGGGGGCAGCAACTAATGAAAAACTGTTTTTT,CASRTGGAATNEKLFF,TRBV28,TRBJ1-4,many,.